What follows describes a single T cell receptor (beta chain). The antigen remains undetermined. A clone one base away is much larger, so this may be a read error. TCRbeta libraries were built with three rounds of nested PCR, modified from ARM-PCR. TCRdb called the multiplex PCR reads again in MiXCR, with one record for every CDR3 protein. Here the sample spans roughly 70,000 distinct CDR3 sequences, approximately 73% being singletons. These data belong to a study of tumor and adjacent non-tumor tissue in lung cancer. Study information: Each sample yielded around 4.2 million productive TCRbeta reads on average.

Findings of the study overall: Patients with more diverse tumor TCRs had worse survival. Compared with tumor, normal lung showed significantly lower TCR diversity. Normal lung showed higher cumulative top 100 clone frequency than tumor.

This sample's RNA came from whole unsorted tissue. This receptor was obtained from a man aged 55 to 69 with non-small cell lung cancer. The sequencing sample was made of lung tumor tissue.

For the CDR3, the DNA is TGTGCCAGCAGCTCGGGACCGCCGGGAGGCTATGGCTACACCTTC. Amino acid sequence: CASSSGPPGGYGYTF. This chain joins TRBV7-9 and TRBJ1-2; D is perhaps TRBD1 (5 bases). Germline values: CDR1 SEHNR, CDR2 FQNEAQ (reference sequence). CDR3 length equals 15 residues. The germline V and J ends were trimmed by 4 bases and 4 bases, with 16 bases remaining between them.